This is a list of T cell receptor beta chains from one sample in a study of blood T cell repertoires in COVID-19. This table comes from immunoSEQ multiplex PCR, and its TCRdb copy is limited to in-frame clones, with some not included. This table holds around 15,000 clones, roughly three quarters found once. Sequenced sample: peripheral blood. The receptors shown here come from a man in his sixties with acute or convalescent COVID-19. The conserved cysteine and the conserved F or W are not part of the CDR3 here. Fields, in order: J gene, V gene, CDR3 protein.

>TRBJ2-1|TRBV7-2
ASSHEPNLWTNYNEQF
>TRBJ1-5|TRBV18
ASSPFDRGFEPQH
>TRBJ2-7|TRBV19
ASSIVGTAEQY
>TRBJ2-2|TRBV2
GASGSGGELF
>TRBJ1-1|TRBV5-5
ASSWGQNTEAF
>TRBJ1-2|TRBV7-2
ASSPSQTGSGGYT
>TRBJ1-1|TRBV7-2
ASSLQGVVTEAF
>TRBJ2-1|TRBV4-3
ASSHPTGGIYNEQF
>TRBJ1-1|TRBV5-1
ASSLQGTTEAF
>TRBJ2-7|TRBV28
ASSSPTPTSGSFYEQY
>TRBJ2-7|TRBV5-5
ASSKLGSRYEQY
>TRBJ2-7|TRBV4-3
ASSQASQRELYEQY
>TRBJ1-1|TRBV7-3
ASSPNTGNTEAF
>TRBJ1-5|TRBV27
ASSSTYSNQPQH
>TRBJ1-1|TRBV14
ASSQDLGSGHTEAF
>TRBJ1-1|TRBV20-1
SASVLREAF
>TRBJ2-3|TRBV7-2
ASSLEFRYTDTQY
>TRBJ1-6|TRBV6-5
ASSYGQTNSPLH
>TRBJ1-5|TRBV4-3
ASSHDRGQPQH
>TRBJ2-1|TRBV6-2/TRBV6-3
ASSYGTGVRGNEQF
>TRBJ2-1|TRBV7-8
ASRTPSGGYNEQF
>TRBJ2-6|TRBV14
ASSQDGTGANVLT